The source of this T cell receptor (beta chain) is a study of blood T cell repertoires in COVID-19. Study as a whole: PBMCs, B-cell-depleted T cells, or T cells provided the cDNA or gDNA that made up the material.

As processed by the authors: Estimation of nucleated cell counts was performed using reference gene primer amplification. Libraries were prepared by immunoSEQ multiplex PCR; TCRdb keeps only in-frame clonotypes and omits some of them. D and trimming were read from the DNA, whereas the V and J calls and clone size are those reported in that table. The table shows 300,000 to 400,000 clones, with 85% to 95% occurring only once. Recruits, aged roughly 18 to 95 years, lived in roughly 22 US areas. Individuals in the exposed group had encountered a COVID-19 case within 2 weeks preceding study entry. In germline, CDR1 is SGHRS, CDR2 YFSETQ. CDR3 length equals 13 residues. J lost 3 bases, V lost 3 bases, and 2 bases had no gene match.

This clonotype was sampled from a woman aged 25 to 39 who had been exposed to COVID-19. The material sequenced was PBMCs or T cells enriched from blood (not recorded which). The rearrangement links TRBV5-1 to TRBJ1-2; the match to TRBD1 covers 7 bases. The CDR3 is CASSWGTDYGYTF. DNA for the CDR3: TGCGCCAGCAGCTGGGGGACAGACTATGGCTACACCTTC.